Following are 5 T cell receptor beta chains from one sample sequenced in a study of blood T cell repertoires in COVID-19. The method was immunoSEQ multiplex PCR; TCRdb's version includes in-frame clones alone and lacks a portion of them. In the table there are 200,000 to 250,000 clones, approximately 89% of which are singletons. Material for sequencing was PBMCs or T cells enriched from blood (not recorded which). The receptors originated from a woman in her thirties who had been exposed to COVID-19.

Only one count was recorded for this clone. The chain uses TRBV19 and TRBJ2-1; 13 nucleotides match TRBD2. Germline V gene sequence: CDR1 LNHDA, CDR2 SQIVND (reference sequence). This CDR3 spans 18 amino acids. J gave up 2 bases and V 1 base, and 5 bases lay outside the gene matches. The CDR3 coding sequence is TGTGCCAGTAGTATAGCAGGACTAGCGGGAGCCCCCTACAATGAGCAGTTCTTC. Translating it yields CASSIAGLAGAPYNEQFF.

The genes are TRBV6-5 and TRBJ1-1; possible D gene TRBD1, 5 bases. Germline V gene lookup returns CDR1 MNHEY and CDR2 SVGAGI. Trimming shortened V by 10 bases and J by 5 bases, and 14 bases separated the two germline ends. The CDR3 length is 12 residues. The CDR3 sequence is CATGFGGTEAFF. In DNA, the CDR3 is TGTGCCACAGGGTTTGGAGGGACTGAAGCTTTCTTT.

The V gene is TRBV29-1, the J gene TRBJ2-1, with 10 bases fitting TRBD2. This CDR3 spans 16 amino acids. V lost 0 bases, J lost 7 bases, and 9 bases stayed unmatched. The germline CDR1 and CDR2 sequences are SQVTM and ANQGSEA. DNA for the CDR3: TGCAGCGTTGAAGATCCGACTAGCGGGTTTTTAAATGAGCAGTTCTTC. It is translated as CSVEDPTSGFLNEQFF.

The V and J genes are TRBV18 and TRBJ2-7, with a possible D match to TRBD1 (5 bases). CDR3 length equals 15 residues. The V and J ends lost 1 base and 3 bases respectively, with 13 bases between them. Germline V gene sequence: CDR1 KGHSH, CDR2 LQKENI. CDR3 DNA sequence: TGTGCCAGCTCACCACAGCAGGGCGTCGGCTACGAGCAGTACTTC. It translates to CASSPQQGVGYEQYF.

The V call is TRBV5-4, the J call TRBJ2-7; the D gene is possibly TRBD2 (6 bases). Germline lookup yields CDR1 SGHNT and CDR2 YYREEE (reference sequence). V was pared by 4 bases and J by 4 bases, with 15 bases between. The CDR3 is made up of 14 amino acids. CDR3 sequence (DNA): TGTGCCAGCAGCCAACCGGGACGGGAGTACGAGCAGTACTTC. Residues: CASSQPGREYEQYF.